Below are 8 T cell receptor beta chains sequenced from a single sample in a study of T and B cells in COVID-19 patients (TCRdb year 2020). The run used an Illumina MiSeq. Multiplex PCR with BIOMED2 TRB-A/B primer pools was used to amplify TRB rearrangements. TCRdb handled the public reads itself, with Q25 trimming in fastp and clone calling in MiXCR, and kept productive beta chains. Rows matching on CDR3 protein sequence are summarized as one entry with the most common DNA and genes. This sample lists over 9,000 distinct CDR3 sequences; 31% were detected once. The top ten constitute roughly 22% of the sample. Genomic DNA extracted from blood was used in amounts of about 250-550 ng for amplification of TRB repertoires. The sequenced sample was blood. The receptors were sampled from a human donor who had recovered from COVID-19.

This clonotype is medium-sized. V is TRBV13 and J is TRBJ1-6; 7 nucleotides line up with TRBD1. Germline V CDR1 and CDR2: PRHDT, FYEKMQ (reference sequence). The CDR3 length is 14 residues. The V segment lost 5 bases and the J segment 9 bases; nucleotides outside the gene matches: 7. The CDR3 region is CASSKDRSSSPLHF. The CDR3 DNA is TGTGCCAGCAGCAAGGACAGGTCCAGTTCACCCCTCCACTTT.

The J gene is TRBJ2-3, the V gene TRBV5-4, with D tentatively TRBD2 (7 bases). Germline lookup yields CDR1 SGHNT and CDR2 YYREEE (reference sequence). The CDR3 totals 15 residues. V lost 5 bases to trimming and J lost 4 bases, with 17 bases between them. The CDR3 bases are TGTGCCAGCAGGGGCGGGGGCCAACGACCAGATACGCAGTATTTT. The encoded protein is CASRGGGQRPDTQYF.

This clonotype was picked up a small number of times. This chain links TRBV19 with TRBJ1-5, with 7 bases aligning to TRBD1. The length of the CDR3 is 17 residues. Germline V gene data show CDR1 as LNHDA and CDR2 as SQIVND (reference sequence). With 5 bases clipped from V and 1 base from J, the junction kept 11 bases outside the gene matches. The DNA of the CDR3 is TGTGCCAGTAGTCCGAGACAGGGATCTATGAGCAATCAGCCCCAGCATTTT. It encodes CASSPRQGSMSNQPQHF.

V gene TRBV20-1 combines with J gene TRBJ1-2; 10 nucleotides match TRBD1. Germline CDR1 DFQATT, CDR2 SNEGSKA (reference sequence). Germline trimming cut 4 bases from V and 7 bases from J; bases unmatched to any gene: 3. The CDR3 spans 12 residues. CDR3 sequence: CSATTGGPGYTF. Here the CDR3 DNA reads TGCAGTGCTACGACAGGGGGCCCTGGCTACACCTTC.

This clonotype has just a few counts. The chain couples TRBV27 to TRBJ1-3, with 10 bases that match TRBD1. Per the germline V gene, CDR1 is MNHEY and CDR2 is SMNVEV (reference sequence). CDR3 length equals 15 residues. The V segment lost 4 bases and the J segment 3 bases; nucleotides outside the gene matches: 3. As DNA, the CDR3 is TGTGCCAGCAGTTCCTGGACAGGGGGTGGAAACACCATATATTTT. It codes for CASSSWTGGGNTIYF.

CDR3 sequence (DNA): TGTGCCAGCAGTATAGCGGGGGGGCCCACAGATACGCAGTATTTT. Residues: CASSIAGGPTDTQYF. V is TRBV6-5 and J is TRBJ2-3; 11 bases map to TRBD2. V trimming: 5 bases; J trimming: 2 bases; junction bases outside the gene matches: 3. From germline, CDR1 is MNHEY and CDR2 SVGAGI. This CDR3 comprises 15 residues.

This clonotype was seen a handful of times. This chain joins TRBV12-3 or TRBV12-4 and TRBJ1-2, with 7 nucleotides matching TRBD1. Germline trimming cut 6 bases from V and 5 bases from J; bases unmatched to any gene: 3. This CDR3 spans 12 amino acids. The CDR3 region is CASRRQGYGYTF. DNA for the CDR3: TGTGCCAGCAGGAGACAGGGTTATGGCTACACCTTC.

Notes on this clonotype: This could be a read error, since a much larger clone is one nucleotide away. This chain links TRBV15 with TRBJ2-5; 11 bases are a match to TRBD2. Germline assignment: CDR1 LNHNV and CDR2 YYDKDF (reference sequence). There are 16 residues in the CDR3. The CDR3 protein is CATSRGASGGQETKYF. As DNA, the CDR3 is TGTGCCACCAGCAGAGGGGCTAGCGGGGGGCAAGAGACCAAGTACTTC.